This TCR beta chain is from a study of blood T cell repertoires in COVID-19. Across the whole study: Donors in the United States, Italy and Spain gave samples during acute or convalescent COVID-19. PBMCs, B-cell-depleted T cells, or T cells were the source of the cDNA or gDNA that made up the material.

Original analysis: From reference gene primer amplification, estimates of nucleated cell counts were derived. Here immunoSEQ multiplex PCR was the method, and the copy in TCRdb shows in-frame clones only, minus some. V and J calls and clone size come straight from that table; D and trimming were deduced from the DNA. The sample has about 150,000 clones; 80% to 90% are singletons. In germline, CDR1 is PRHDT, CDR2 FYEKMQ (reference sequence). There are 12 residues in the CDR3. V shed 6 bases and J 7 bases; nucleotides not matched to a gene: 3. This clone was counted between two and nine times. The chain links TRBV13 to TRBJ1-5; 7 bases fit TRBD1. The sequenced sample consisted of peripheral blood. The clonotype originates from a man between 45 and 60 years old who had recovered from COVID-19. The CDR3 reads CASSQGGQPQHF. The CDR3 DNA reads as TGTGCCAGCAGTCAGGGGGGCCAGCCCCAGCATTTT.